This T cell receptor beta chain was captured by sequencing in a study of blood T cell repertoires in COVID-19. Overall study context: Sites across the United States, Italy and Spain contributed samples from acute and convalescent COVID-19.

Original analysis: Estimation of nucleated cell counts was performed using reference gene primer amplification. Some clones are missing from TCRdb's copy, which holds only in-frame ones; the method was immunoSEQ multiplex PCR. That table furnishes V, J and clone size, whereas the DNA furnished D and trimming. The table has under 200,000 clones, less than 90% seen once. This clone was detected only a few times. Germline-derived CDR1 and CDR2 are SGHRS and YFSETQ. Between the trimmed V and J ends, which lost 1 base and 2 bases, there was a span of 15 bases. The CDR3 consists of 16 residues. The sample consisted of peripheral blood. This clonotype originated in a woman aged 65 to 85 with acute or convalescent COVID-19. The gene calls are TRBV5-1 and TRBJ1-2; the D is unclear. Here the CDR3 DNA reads TGCGCCAGCAGCTTGTCTTCGGGTTCTCCAAACTATGGCTACACCTTC. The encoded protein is CASSLSSGSPNYGYTF.